This is a list of T cell receptor beta chains from one sample in a study of early T cells in non-severe SARS-CoV-2 infection. TCRdb re-derived calls from the 5' RACE reads in MiXCR, one entry per CDR3 protein. The repertoire holds some 96,000 distinct CDR3 sequences, with just under 15% as singletons. The sample comprised whole blood. These receptors came from an adult who was a healthcare worker with PCR-confirmed SARS-CoV-2 infection or an uninfected control (not recorded which). Both conserved end residues are part of each CDR3. Fields, in order: clone size, V gene, D gene, J gene, CDR3 DNA, CDR3 protein. D genes are given only for firm matches. Not all rows give a size; the values are once, few, many and, for expanded clones, a class.

clone size: -
V gene: TRBV12-3/TRBV12-4
D gene: -
J gene: TRBJ2-5
CDR3 DNA: TGTGCCAGCAGTTTTGGCGCAGGGATAGAGACCCAGTACTTC
CDR3 protein: CASSFGAGIETQYF

clone size: few
V gene: TRBV28
D gene: -
J gene: TRBJ2-7
CDR3 DNA: TGTGCCAGCAGTCCTGACACCTACGAGCAGTACTTC
CDR3 protein: CASSPDTYEQYF

clone size: -
V gene: TRBV7-2
D gene: -
J gene: TRBJ2-7
CDR3 DNA: TGTGCCAGCAGCAAATCCCAATACGAGCAGTACTTC
CDR3 protein: CASSKSQYEQYF

clone size: -
V gene: TRBV15
D gene: TRBD2
J gene: TRBJ2-1
CDR3 DNA: TGTGCCACCAGCAGAGGCTCGGGACTAGCGGGAGAGCAGTTCTTC
CDR3 protein: CATSRGSGLAGEQFF

clone size: -
V gene: TRBV6-1
D gene: -
J gene: TRBJ2-1
CDR3 DNA: TGTGCCAGCAGTATACGGGACGGAAACAATGAGCAGTTCTTC
CDR3 protein: CASSIRDGNNEQFF

clone size: few
V gene: TRBV20-1
D gene: -
J gene: TRBJ2-5
CDR3 DNA: TGCAGTGCTAGAAAACCCAGCAGCTACCAAGAGACCCAGTACTTC
CDR3 protein: CSARKPSSYQETQYF

clone size: -
V gene: TRBV28
D gene: TRBD2
J gene: TRBJ2-7
CDR3 DNA: TGTGCCAGCAGTTTAGAGAGACTAGCGGGTACCTACGAGCAGTACTTC
CDR3 protein: CASSLERLAGTYEQYF

clone size: few
V gene: TRBV5-1
D gene: TRBD2
J gene: TRBJ2-1
CDR3 DNA: TGCGCCAACAGCTTGGAAGGGCGGGCTAGCGGGATCAATGAGCAGTTCTTC
CDR3 protein: CANSLEGRASGINEQFF

clone size: -
V gene: TRBV7-8
D gene: -
J gene: TRBJ1-1
CDR3 DNA: TGTGCCAGCAGCTTATCTGCGGACGGAGGTGAAGCTTTCTTT
CDR3 protein: CASSLSADGGEAFF

clone size: -
V gene: TRBV29-1
D gene: -
J gene: TRBJ1-2
CDR3 DNA: TGCAGCTACACCGACCGGGGAAACTATGGCTACACCTTC
CDR3 protein: CSYTDRGNYGYTF

clone size: -
V gene: TRBV28
D gene: -
J gene: TRBJ2-7
CDR3 DNA: TGTGCCAGCAGTTCGGACAACTACTACGAGCAGTACTTC
CDR3 protein: CASSSDNYYEQYF

clone size: -
V gene: TRBV20-1
D gene: -
J gene: TRBJ2-7
CDR3 DNA: TGCAGTGCTAGGGGGCAGAGCAACTACGAGCAGTACTTC
CDR3 protein: CSARGQSNYEQYF

clone size: few
V gene: TRBV20-1
D gene: -
J gene: TRBJ2-2
CDR3 DNA: TGCAGTGCTAGTCCAGGCCTTAACACCGGGGAGCTGTTTTTT
CDR3 protein: CSASPGLNTGELFF

clone size: few
V gene: TRBV7-6
D gene: -
J gene: TRBJ2-7
CDR3 DNA: TGTGCCAGCAGCTCGCCAGGGAACGCTGTATACGAGCAGTACTTC
CDR3 protein: CASSSPGNAVYEQYF

clone size: -
V gene: TRBV4-3
D gene: TRBD1
J gene: TRBJ1-3
CDR3 DNA: TGCGCCAGCAGCCAAGCGCGCAGGGGGCCTGGAAACACCATATATTTT
CDR3 protein: CASSQARRGPGNTIYF

clone size: few
V gene: TRBV28
D gene: -
J gene: TRBJ2-3
CDR3 DNA: TGTGCCAGCAGTTTAATCCGGGGTGCAGATACGCAGTATTTT
CDR3 protein: CASSLIRGADTQYF

clone size: -
V gene: TRBV7-8
D gene: TRBD1
J gene: TRBJ2-3
CDR3 DNA: TGTGCCAGCAGCTTGCCGGGACAGGGATCAGATACGCAGTATTTT
CDR3 protein: CASSLPGQGSDTQYF

clone size: -
V gene: TRBV28
D gene: TRBD2
J gene: TRBJ2-1
CDR3 DNA: TGTGCCAGCAGCCCATACGGGAGGGAGTATGACAATGAGCAGTTCTTC
CDR3 protein: CASSPYGREYDNEQFF

clone size: -
V gene: TRBV5-1
D gene: -
J gene: TRBJ2-2
CDR3 DNA: TGCGCCAGCAGCTTGGCCGGACGGAGCGGAGAGCTGTTTTTT
CDR3 protein: CASSLAGRSGELFF

clone size: -
V gene: TRBV6-2/TRBV6-3
D gene: -
J gene: TRBJ1-1
CDR3 DNA: TGTGCCAGCAGTTACAGAGGGATCGGGAACACTGAAGCTTTCTTT
CDR3 protein: CASSYRGIGNTEAFF

clone size: -
V gene: TRBV28
D gene: TRBD1
J gene: TRBJ2-1
CDR3 DNA: TGTGCCAGTGCCCAGCCAGGGGGCCGGTACAATGAGCAGTTCTTC
CDR3 protein: CASAQPGGRYNEQFF

clone size: few
V gene: TRBV6-2/TRBV6-3
D gene: TRBD2
J gene: TRBJ2-1
CDR3 DNA: TGTGCCAGCAGTCATAGCGGGGCGAGGTCCTACAATGAGCAGTTCTTC
CDR3 protein: CASSHSGARSYNEQFF

clone size: -
V gene: TRBV20-1
D gene: TRBD2
J gene: TRBJ2-7
CDR3 DNA: TGCAGTGCTAGACGTCTAGCGGGACCTCTGTACGAGCAGTACTTC
CDR3 protein: CSARRLAGPLYEQYF

clone size: -
V gene: TRBV6-5
D gene: -
J gene: TRBJ2-5
CDR3 DNA: TGTGCCAGCAGTTACTCGAAGGGCAGGGAGACCCAGTACTTC
CDR3 protein: CASSYSKGRETQYF

clone size: -
V gene: TRBV28
D gene: -
J gene: TRBJ2-7
CDR3 DNA: TGTGCCAGCAGTTTTTTGTCGGTACTTACCTACGAGCAGTACTTC
CDR3 protein: CASSFLSVLTYEQYF

clone size: -
V gene: TRBV7-9
D gene: TRBD1
J gene: TRBJ2-3
CDR3 DNA: TGTGCCAGCAGCCGCGCCGGGACAGGGGAAAGAGATACGCAGTATTTT
CDR3 protein: CASSRAGTGERDTQYF

clone size: -
V gene: TRBV3-1
D gene: -
J gene: TRBJ2-1
CDR3 DNA: TGTGCCAGCAGCCGACAGTCGTTGAACAATGAGCAGTTCTTC
CDR3 protein: CASSRQSLNNEQFF

clone size: few
V gene: TRBV14
D gene: TRBD1
J gene: TRBJ2-1
CDR3 DNA: TGTGCCAGCAGCCAGACCCTGACAGGGATCTATGAGCAGTTCTTC
CDR3 protein: CASSQTLTGIYEQFF

clone size: many
V gene: TRBV6-2/TRBV6-3
D gene: TRBD1
J gene: TRBJ2-5
CDR3 DNA: TGTGCCAGCAGTTACTCATTCGGTACAGGGGACGGACAGACCCAGTACTTC
CDR3 protein: CASSYSFGTGDGQTQYF

clone size: few
V gene: TRBV7-9
D gene: TRBD2
J gene: TRBJ2-7
CDR3 DNA: TGTGCCAGCAGCTTCACCGGGACTAGTGCCGAGCAGTACTTC
CDR3 protein: CASSFTGTSAEQYF